Listed here is a single T cell receptor beta chain. The source of the sample is a study of cytomegalovirus exposure and HLA in healthy donors. The PCR employed 60 Vbeta primers together with 13 Jbeta primers. Method: immunoSEQ multiplex PCR; TCRdb's copy keeps in-frame clones and lacks some. The profile shows about 150,000 clones, 70% to 80% of them singletons. Germline CDR1 LGHNT, CDR2 FRNRAP. V lost 4 bases to trimming and J lost 8 bases, with 12 bases between them. This CDR3 spans 13 amino acids. The TCR was taken from a man younger than 40 in good health and CMV-seropositive. V gene TRBV12-5 combines with J gene TRBJ2-1, with a possible D match to TRBD2 (5 bases). The material sequenced was PBMCs. CDR3 sequence reads: CASGYGGSYEQFF. DNA of the CDR3: TGTGCTAGTGGTTACGGTGGGAGCTATGAGCAGTTCTTC.